This T cell receptor (beta chain) was captured by sequencing in a study of beta chain features in type 1 diabetes. The study reverse transcribed the entire isolated RNA, so it sequenced expressed TCRB transcripts. Repertoires were generated with immunoSEQ multiplex PCR, while TCRdb's copy carries only in-frame clones and drops some. The sample consists of around 300,000 clones, approximately 8.1% of them appearing once. This clone was seen more than once but under ten times. Deletions cut 2 bases from V and 7 bases from J, with 11 bases between. Germline values: CDR1 KGHSH, CDR2 LQKENI. The CDR3 contains 13 residues.

The sample was central memory CD4+ T cells from blood. The chain has TRBV18 and TRBJ1-1, with D perhaps TRBD1 (5 bases). This sequence was found in a woman under 30 in good health. In DNA, the CDR3 is TGTGCCAGCTCACCAGGGGAGGGGCTTGAAGCTTTCTTT. Its protein is CASSPGEGLEAFF.